Below are 7 T cell receptor beta chains sequenced from a single sample in a study of T cell changes during pregnancy in multiple sclerosis (dated by TCRdb to the late 2010s). Library prep was done by the immunoSEQ multiplex PCR assay. TCRdb carries this immuneACCESS record with in-frame sequences only. Its versions omit some clonotypes, under half of them owing to an unresolved V gene in the studies checked, with the rest unexplained. This sample comprises roughly 100,000 clones, 91% of them detected only once. The ten largest account for 1.5% to 2% of the sample. The sample in question was peripheral blood, obtained before pregnancy. The source of these receptors is a female donor with multiple sclerosis, enrolled in a pregnancy study.

The chain couples TRBV7-9 to TRBJ2-2; D might be TRBD1 (6 bases). V lost 8 bases and J lost 6, with 13 bases in between. Germline assignment: CDR1 SEHNR and CDR2 FQNEAQ (reference sequence). The length of the CDR3 is 13 residues. As DNA, the CDR3 is TGTGCCAGCTCGCCGAAGGGGGCCGGGGAGCTGTTTTTT. Residues: CASSPKGAGELFF.

This chain connects TRBV10-3 to TRBJ2-3, with 9 positions matching TRBD2. Germline V gives CDR1 ENHRY, CDR2 SYGVKD. Trimming took 4 bases from V and 1 from J; bases not matched to a gene: 0. This CDR3 is built from 14 residues. The CDR3 region has the DNA TGTGCCATCAGTGGACTAGCGGGCACAGATACGCAGTATTTT. The encoded protein is CAISGLAGTDTQYF.

The chain recombines TRBV19 with TRBJ2-2; 9 bases fit TRBD2. There are 17 residues in the CDR3. Germline CDR1 reads LNHDA; CDR2 reads SQIVND (reference sequence). The V segment lost 2 bases and the J segment 0 bases; nucleotides outside the gene matches: 4. For the CDR3, the DNA is TGTGCCAGTAGTATAAAGGCTAGCGGGGCGAACACCGGGGAGCTGTTTTTT. Translation gives CASSIKASGANTGELFF.

The chain uses TRBV6-5 and TRBJ1-1, with 8 bases lining up with TRBD1. This CDR3 is built from 15 residues. The ends lost 7 bases at V and 0 bases at J; junction bases unmatched: 7. Germline lookup yields CDR1 MNHEY and CDR2 SVGAGI. The CDR3: CASTLTGAVNTEAFF. Written as DNA, the CDR3 is TGTGCCAGCACCTTGACAGGGGCGGTGAACACTGAAGCTTTCTTT.

This chain uses TRBV2 with TRBJ1-1; a weak D match, TRBD1 (5 bases). Germline loops: CDR1 SNHLY, CDR2 FYNNEI. This CDR3 spans 13 amino acids. V shed 6 bases and J shed 4 bases, with 12 bases lying between them. The CDR3 bases are TGTGCCAGCAGGGAATTCGGGGGCACTGAAGCTTTCTTT. Its protein is CASREFGGTEAFF.

The table lists this clone with a few counts. The chain uses TRBV5-5 and TRBJ1-3; TRBD1 matches 8 bases. This CDR3 comprises 16 residues. Germline V lookup: CDR1 SGHKS, CDR2 YYEKEE (reference sequence). Trimming at V came to 3 bases and at J to 0 bases, leaving 5 bases not matched to a gene. The CDR3 sequence: CASSYAGQGSGNTIYF. In DNA form, the CDR3 reads TGTGCCAGCAGCTACGCCGGACAGGGCTCTGGAAACACCATATATTTT. The variable domain in full, completed from reference TRBV5-5 and TRBJ1-3, reads DAGVTQSPTHLIKTRGQQVTLRCSPISGHKSVSWYQQVLGQGPQFIFQYYEKEERGRGNFPDRFSARQFPNYSSELNVNALLLGDSALYLCASSYAGQGSGNTIYFGEGSWLTVV.

The CDR3 bases are TGCAGCGTTGTGACTAGCGGGGGGGCGGACACCGGGGAGCTGTTTTTT. This sequence encodes CSVVTSGGADTGELFF. The chain has TRBV29-1 and TRBJ2-2; TRBD2 aligns across 14 bases. The CDR3 spans 16 residues. Trimming removed 4 bases from V and 3 bases from J; junction bases left unmatched: 4. Germline CDR1 SQVTM, CDR2 ANQGSEA.